Listed below are T cell receptor beta chains from one sample, sequenced in a study of T cells after posttransplantation cyclophosphamide. Produced via immunoSEQ multiplex PCR; TCRdb's table is partial and in-frame only. The sample yields more than 7,000 clones, without any singletons. Sequencing was performed on PBMCs, taken about 350 days after allogeneic stem cell transplant with posttransplant cyclophosphamide. The receptors come from a male patient in his fifties who received an allogeneic stem cell transplant from a related donor and was CMV-positive. Some T cells may be supplied by the graft donor. The CDR3 runs from the conserved cysteine through the conserved F or W. D genes are given only for firm matches. Clone size is given as once, few or many counts, or a class when the clone is expanded.

J: TRBJ1-3
V: TRBV9
D: -
size: many
DNA: TGTGCCAGCAGCGTAGGCGGCGGGGGAAACACCATATATTTT
CDR3: CASSVGGGGNTIYF

J: TRBJ2-7
V: TRBV5-6
D: TRBD1
size: many
DNA: TGTGCCAGCAGCTTGGCAAAACACCGGGACAGGGGTTGGTACGAGCAGTACTTC
CDR3: CASSLAKHRDRGWYEQYF

J: TRBJ2-1
V: TRBV6-1
D: TRBD2
size: many
DNA: TGTGCCAGCAGCTCTAGCGGGAGCTATGAGCAGTTCTTC
CDR3: CASSSSGSYEQFF

J: TRBJ1-5
V: TRBV4-3
D: -
size: many
DNA: TGCGCCAGCAGCCAAGGTCAGGGGAGTCAGCCCCAGCATTTT
CDR3: CASSQGQGSQPQHF

J: TRBJ2-2
V: TRBV6-4
D: -
size: many
DNA: TGTGCCAGCAGCCAGGAGGAGGGCACCGGGGAGCTGTTTTTT
CDR3: CASSQEEGTGELFF

J: TRBJ2-7
V: TRBV6-5
D: TRBD1
size: many
DNA: TGTGCCAGCAGTAAGTTGACAGGGCACTACGAGCAGTACTTC
CDR3: CASSKLTGHYEQYF

J: TRBJ1-2
V: TRBV4-3
D: -
size: many
DNA: TGCGCCAGCAGCCAGGCCACGTCGGAGGGTAACTATGGCTACACCTTC
CDR3: CASSQATSEGNYGYTF

J: TRBJ1-1
V: TRBV18
D: TRBD1
size: many
DNA: TGTGCCAGCTCACCCTCCGGACAGGGTAGAGACACTGAAGCTTTCTTT
CDR3: CASSPSGQGRDTEAFF

J: TRBJ2-2
V: TRBV7-7
D: -
size: many
DNA: TGTGCCAGCAGCTTCGGTCCCAACCTCGACACCGGGGAGCTGTTTTTT
CDR3: CASSFGPNLDTGELFF

J: TRBJ1-3
V: TRBV19
D: -
size: many
DNA: TGTGCCAGTAGTATCGGGGAGTCTTCTGGAAACACCATATATTTT
CDR3: CASSIGESSGNTIYF

J: TRBJ2-7
V: TRBV7-2
D: TRBD2
size: many
DNA: TGTGCCAGCAGCTTCAGCGGGGGGGACTACGAGCAGTACTTC
CDR3: CASSFSGGDYEQYF

J: TRBJ2-7
V: TRBV29-1
D: -
size: medium-sized
DNA: TGCAGCGTTGGCCCCCGCGCGGACGAGCAGTACTTC
CDR3: CSVGPRADEQYF

J: TRBJ2-4
V: TRBV30
D: TRBD2
size: many
DNA: TGTGCCTGGAGTGTTGGAGGGACTAGCGGGAGTCGGTACATTCAGTACTTC
CDR3: CAWSVGGTSGSRYIQYF

J: TRBJ2-7
V: TRBV6-5
D: TRBD1
size: many
DNA: TGTGCCAGCAGATCTGGACAGGGGAACTCCTACGAGCAGTACTTC
CDR3: CASRSGQGNSYEQYF

J: TRBJ1-1
V: TRBV5-1
D: -
size: many
DNA: TGCGCCAGCAGCTTGGGTCCGGACACTGAAGCTTTCTTT
CDR3: CASSLGPDTEAFF

J: TRBJ2-2
V: TRBV14
D: -
size: many
DNA: TGTGCCAGCAGCCAAGGTTTTGGTCGGACAACGAACACCGGGGAGCTGTTTTTT
CDR3: CASSQGFGRTTNTGELFF

J: TRBJ2-4
V: TRBV18
D: TRBD1
size: many
DNA: TGTGCCAGCTCACCAGGGACAGGGAGACACATTCAGTACTTC
CDR3: CASSPGTGRHIQYF

J: TRBJ1-6
V: TRBV27
D: -
size: many
DNA: TGTGCCAGCAGTCCCAATACAGGGTTGGGAAGATCACCCCTCCACTTT
CDR3: CASSPNTGLGRSPLHF

J: TRBJ2-1
V: TRBV4-1
D: TRBD2
size: many
DNA: TGCGCCAGCAGTGTGTTCCGGGGGGGCAATGAGCAGTTCTTC
CDR3: CASSVFRGGNEQFF

J: TRBJ2-5
V: TRBV7-9
D: TRBD2
size: many
DNA: TGTGCCAGCAGACGTGGGACTAGCGGGGAGACCCAGTACTTC
CDR3: CASRRGTSGETQYF

J: TRBJ2-7
V: TRBV6-5
D: TRBD2
size: many
DNA: TGTGCCAGCAGTTACGCAGCGGGGGATTACGAGCAGTACTTC
CDR3: CASSYAAGDYEQYF

J: TRBJ2-3
V: TRBV9
D: -
size: many
DNA: TGTGCCAGCAGCGTAGTAGGGGTAACAGATACGCAGTATTTT
CDR3: CASSVVGVTDTQYF

J: TRBJ2-1
V: TRBV5-1
D: TRBD2
size: many
DNA: TGCGCCAGCAGCTCGAGAACAAGGACTAGCGGGAGGTTAGGGGACAATGAGCAGTTCTTC
CDR3: CASSSRTRTSGRLGDNEQFF

J: TRBJ2-7
V: TRBV7-9
D: TRBD1
size: medium-sized
DNA: TGTGCCAGCAGCTCCACGACAGGGAGCGCCGAGCAGTACTTC
CDR3: CASSSTTGSAEQYF

J: TRBJ1-5
V: TRBV10-3
D: -
size: many
DNA: TGTGCCATCAGTGGGGGGCAATCTGACGGCAATCAGCCCCAGCATTTT
CDR3: CAISGGQSDGNQPQHF

J: TRBJ2-7
V: TRBV5-6
D: -
size: many
DNA: TGTGCCAGCAGCTCGGACAGAGCGCACGAGCAGTACTTC
CDR3: CASSSDRAHEQYF

J: TRBJ1-2
V: TRBV29-1
D: -
size: many
DNA: TGCAGCGTTGAAGATGAGAATGGCTACACCTTC
CDR3: CSVEDENGYTF

J: TRBJ1-4
V: TRBV19
D: -
size: many
DNA: TGTGCCAGTAGTGCCAGTATCGCAACTAATGAAAAACTGTTTTTT
CDR3: CASSASIATNEKLFF

J: TRBJ1-4
V: TRBV2
D: -
size: many
DNA: TGTGCCAGCAGAGGACGGGCGGGGACTGAAAAACTGTTTTTT
CDR3: CASRGRAGTEKLFF

J: TRBJ2-7
V: TRBV21-1
D: -
size: many
DNA: TGTGCCAGCAGCAAAGGGCCGTGGCTAGCGGGAGAGTCCCAATCTGTACGTGAGCAGTACTTC
CDR3: CASSKGPWLAGESQSVREQYF

J: TRBJ2-7
V: TRBV10-3
D: -
size: many
DNA: TGTGCCATCAGTGAGTCCGAGTCCTACGAGCAGTACTTC
CDR3: CAISESESYEQYF

J: TRBJ2-7
V: TRBV7-6
D: -
size: many
DNA: TGTGCCAGCAGCTTAATCGGCGAGCAGTACTTC
CDR3: CASSLIGEQYF

J: TRBJ2-7
V: TRBV5-8
D: TRBD1
size: few
DNA: TGTGCCAGCAGATTGGGGGACAGTTCCTACGAGCAGTACTTC
CDR3: CASRLGDSSYEQYF

J: TRBJ1-2
V: TRBV9
D: TRBD1
size: many
DNA: TGTGCCAGCAGCGTAGCTGTGACAGGGGGCGCGGGCAACTATGGCTACACCTTC
CDR3: CASSVAVTGGAGNYGYTF

J: TRBJ1-2
V: TRBV6-5
D: TRBD1
size: many
DNA: TGTGCCAGCAGCAAACAGGGGGTGGGGGGCTACACCTTC
CDR3: CASSKQGVGGYTF

J: TRBJ2-7
V: TRBV11-3
D: TRBD1
size: many
DNA: TGTGCCAGCAGCCCCGGGACAGGGAGTTTTAACGAGCAGTACTTC
CDR3: CASSPGTGSFNEQYF

J: TRBJ1-1
V: TRBV29-1
D: -
size: many
DNA: TGCAGCGTTGAACTTGCGGTTCTTGCTTTCTTT
CDR3: CSVELAVLAFF

J: TRBJ2-5
V: TRBV30
D: -
size: many
DNA: TGTGCCTGGGTGAGGCAAGAGACCCAGTACTTC
CDR3: CAWVRQETQYF

J: TRBJ1-4
V: TRBV7-8
D: -
size: many
DNA: TGTGCCAGCAGCTTAGGTGCGGGCCGGGTGCATGAAAAACTGTTTTTT
CDR3: CASSLGAGRVHEKLFF

J: TRBJ2-1
V: TRBV7-9
D: TRBD1
size: many
DNA: TGTGCCAGCAGCCTACAGGGGGCGCGGAATGAGCAGTTCTTC
CDR3: CASSLQGARNEQFF

J: TRBJ2-2
V: TRBV6-5
D: -
size: many
DNA: TGTGCCAGCAGTTACTCCCTCGCGAACACCGGGGAGCTGTTTTTT
CDR3: CASSYSLANTGELFF

J: TRBJ2-7
V: TRBV10-3
D: TRBD1
size: many
DNA: TGTGCCATCAGTGAACAGGGGGTTTTGAACGAGCAGTACTTC
CDR3: CAISEQGVLNEQYF